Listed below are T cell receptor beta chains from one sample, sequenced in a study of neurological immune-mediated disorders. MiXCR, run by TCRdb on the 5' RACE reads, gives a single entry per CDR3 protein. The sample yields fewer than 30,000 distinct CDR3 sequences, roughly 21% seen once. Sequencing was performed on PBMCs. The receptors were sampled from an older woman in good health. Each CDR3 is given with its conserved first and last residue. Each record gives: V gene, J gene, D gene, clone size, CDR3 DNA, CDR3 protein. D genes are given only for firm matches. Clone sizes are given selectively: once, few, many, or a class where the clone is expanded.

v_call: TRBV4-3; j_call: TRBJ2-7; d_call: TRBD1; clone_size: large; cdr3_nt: TGCGCCAGCAGCCAAGAATTTGCGGACAGGGCGTACGAGCAGTACTTC; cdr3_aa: CASSQEFADRAYEQYF
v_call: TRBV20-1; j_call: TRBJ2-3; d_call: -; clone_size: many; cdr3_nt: TGCAGTGCTGGGACAGATACGCAGTATTTT; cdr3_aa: CSAGTDTQYF
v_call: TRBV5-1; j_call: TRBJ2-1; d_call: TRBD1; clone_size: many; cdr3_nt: TGCGCCAGCAGCCCGGGGACAGGGGCGGGACTAGAATCCAACTTC; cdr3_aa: CASSPGTGAGLESNF
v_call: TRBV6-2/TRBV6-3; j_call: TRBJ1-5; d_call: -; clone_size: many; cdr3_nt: TGTGCCAGCAGTCCCTGGACCGGTCAAGTTTTTCAGCCCCAGCATTTT; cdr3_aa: CASSPWTGQVFQPQHF
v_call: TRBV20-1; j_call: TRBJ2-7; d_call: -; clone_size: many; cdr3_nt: TGCAGTGCCACCACCGGACAGTCCTACGAGCAGTACTTC; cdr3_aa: CSATTGQSYEQYF
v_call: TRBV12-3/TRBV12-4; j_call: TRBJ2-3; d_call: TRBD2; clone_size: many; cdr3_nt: TGTGCCAGCACCCCCCTTGCGGGGGGGAGCACAGATACGCAGTATTTT; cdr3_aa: CASTPLAGGSTDTQYF
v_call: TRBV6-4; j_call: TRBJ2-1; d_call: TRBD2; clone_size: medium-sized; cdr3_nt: TGTGCCAGCAGTCCGGCTAGCGGCACGTACAATGAGCAGTTCTTC; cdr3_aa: CASSPASGTYNEQFF
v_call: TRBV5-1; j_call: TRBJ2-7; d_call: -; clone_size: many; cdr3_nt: TGCGCCAGCAGCCCCTACAGAGACTACGAGCAGTACTTC; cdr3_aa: CASSPYRDYEQYF
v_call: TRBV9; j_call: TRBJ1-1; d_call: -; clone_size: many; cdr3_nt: TGTGCCAGCAGCGCCAGGGTTTCGGGGACTGAAGCTTTCTTT; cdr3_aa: CASSARVSGTEAFF
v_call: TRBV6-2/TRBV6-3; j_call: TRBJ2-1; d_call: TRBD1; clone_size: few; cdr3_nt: TGTGCCAGCAGTTCCTTGGACAGGGGGATTCCCGAGTACAATGAGCAGTTCTTC; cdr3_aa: CASSSLDRGIPEYNEQFF
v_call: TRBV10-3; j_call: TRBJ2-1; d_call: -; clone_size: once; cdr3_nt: TGTGCCATCAGTCCGGGAGAAAAAGGACTTTACAATGAGCAGTTCTTC; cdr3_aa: CAISPGEKGLYNEQFF
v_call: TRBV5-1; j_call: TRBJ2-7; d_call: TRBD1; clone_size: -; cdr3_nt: TGCGCCAGCAGCTTGGGGACAGGAGAGTTCTACGAGCAGTACTTC; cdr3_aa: CASSLGTGEFYEQYF
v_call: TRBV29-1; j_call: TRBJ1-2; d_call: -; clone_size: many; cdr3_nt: TGCAGCGTTGATTCACAAGACTATGGCTACACCTTC; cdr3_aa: CSVDSQDYGYTF
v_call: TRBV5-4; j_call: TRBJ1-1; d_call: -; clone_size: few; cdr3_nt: TGTGCCAGCAGCTTGAAGGGGCCCCTGAACACTGAAGCTTTCTTT; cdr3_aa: CASSLKGPLNTEAFF
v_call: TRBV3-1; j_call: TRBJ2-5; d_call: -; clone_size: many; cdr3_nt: TGTGCCAGCAGCCAAGAGACCAGGGTGTACGGAGAGACCCAGTACTTC; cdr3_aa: CASSQETRVYGETQYF
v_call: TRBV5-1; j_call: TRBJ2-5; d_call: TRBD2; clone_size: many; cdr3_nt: TGCGCCAGCAGCTTGGGCAGCGGGGGCCAAGAGACCCAGTACTTC; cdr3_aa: CASSLGSGGQETQYF
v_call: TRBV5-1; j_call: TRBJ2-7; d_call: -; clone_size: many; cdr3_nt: TGCGCCAGCAGCTTGGAACGGGGGAGCTCCTACGAGCAGTACTTC; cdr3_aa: CASSLERGSSYEQYF
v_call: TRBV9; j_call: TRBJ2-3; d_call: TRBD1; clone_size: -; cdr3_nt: TGTGCCAGCAGCGGACAGGGGGTCACAGATACGCAGTATTTT; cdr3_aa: CASSGQGVTDTQYF
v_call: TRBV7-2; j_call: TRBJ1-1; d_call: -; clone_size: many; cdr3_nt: TGTGCCAGCAGCTGGGGCCCCGACACTGAAGCTTTCTTT; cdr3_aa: CASSWGPDTEAFF
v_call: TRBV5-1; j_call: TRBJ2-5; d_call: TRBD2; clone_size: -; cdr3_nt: TGCGCCAGCAGCTTACGGCTAGCGGTCCAATACTCGGAGACCCAGTACTTC; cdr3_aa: CASSLRLAVQYSETQYF
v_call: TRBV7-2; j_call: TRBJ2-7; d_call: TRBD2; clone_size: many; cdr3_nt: TGTGCCAGCAGCTTCGAGCGGGGCTACGAGCAGTACTTC; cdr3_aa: CASSFERGYEQYF
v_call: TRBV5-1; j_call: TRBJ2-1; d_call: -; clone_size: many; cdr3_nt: TGCGCCAGCAGCTCGGGAGTTAGCTCCTACAATGAGCAGTTCTTC; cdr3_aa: CASSSGVSSYNEQFF
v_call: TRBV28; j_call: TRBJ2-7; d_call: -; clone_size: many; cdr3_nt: TGTGCCAGCAGAGAAGCACTCCAGGGGATCTACGAGCAGTACTTC; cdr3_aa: CASREALQGIYEQYF
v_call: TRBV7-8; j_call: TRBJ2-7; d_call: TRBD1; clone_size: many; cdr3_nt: TGTGCCAGCAGCGCTACACAGGGGTACGAGCAGTACTTC; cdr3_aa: CASSATQGYEQYF
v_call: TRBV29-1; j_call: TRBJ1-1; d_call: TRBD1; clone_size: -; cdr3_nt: TGCAGCGTTGACCGGGACAGACCTTCATACACTGAAGCTTTCTTT; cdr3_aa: CSVDRDRPSYTEAFF
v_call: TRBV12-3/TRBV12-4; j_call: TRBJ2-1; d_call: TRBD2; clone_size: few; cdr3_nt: TGTGCCAGCAGTCCACTAGCGGGAGTGTACAATGAGCAGTTCTTC; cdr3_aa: CASSPLAGVYNEQFF
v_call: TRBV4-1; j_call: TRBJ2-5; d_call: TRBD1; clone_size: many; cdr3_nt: TGCGCCAGCAGCCAAGATGCCGACAGGGAAGAGACCCAGTACTTC; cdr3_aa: CASSQDADREETQYF
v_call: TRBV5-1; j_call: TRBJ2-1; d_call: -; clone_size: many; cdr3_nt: TGCGCCAGCAGCTCTTTTACTAATGAGCAGTTCTTC; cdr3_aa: CASSSFTNEQFF
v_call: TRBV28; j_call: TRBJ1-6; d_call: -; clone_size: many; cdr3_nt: TGTGCCAGCAGCCTTAGCGGGGGAACAGGTTTGGGCCGGCCCCTCCACTTT; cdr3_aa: CASSLSGGTGLGRPLHF
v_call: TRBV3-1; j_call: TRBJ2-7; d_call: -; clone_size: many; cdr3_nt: TGTGCCAGCAGCCATCTCACCTCTTACGAGCAGTACTTC; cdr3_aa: CASSHLTSYEQYF
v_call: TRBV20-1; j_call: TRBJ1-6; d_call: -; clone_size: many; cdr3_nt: TGCAGTGCGGGGGGGAGCTCCTATAATTCACCCCTCCACTTT; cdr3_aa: CSAGGSSYNSPLHF
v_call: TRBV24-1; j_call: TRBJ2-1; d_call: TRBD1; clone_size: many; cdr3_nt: TGTGCCACCAGTGATTTTGGGACAGGGCTTGATGAGCAGTTCTTC; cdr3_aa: CATSDFGTGLDEQFF
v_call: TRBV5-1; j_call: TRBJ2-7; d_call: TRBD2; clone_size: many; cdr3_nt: TGCGCCAGCAGCTGGAGGGCGGGGGGTTCCTACGAGCAGTACTTC; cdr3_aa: CASSWRAGGSYEQYF
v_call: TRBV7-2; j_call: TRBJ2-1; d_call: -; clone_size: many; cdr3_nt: TGTGCCAGCAGCTTATACGGAGGGACCAATGAGCAGTTCTTC; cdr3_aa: CASSLYGGTNEQFF
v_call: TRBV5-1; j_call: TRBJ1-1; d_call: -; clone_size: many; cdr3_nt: TGCGCCAGCAGCTTTTCCTTGAACACTGAAGCTTTCTTT; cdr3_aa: CASSFSLNTEAFF
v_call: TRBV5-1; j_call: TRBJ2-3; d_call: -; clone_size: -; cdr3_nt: TGCGCCAGCAGCCTTCTTAGCACAGATACGCAGTATTTT; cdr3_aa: CASSLLSTDTQYF
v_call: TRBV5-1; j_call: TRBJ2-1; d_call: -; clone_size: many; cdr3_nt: TGCGCCAGCAGCTTGGCCGTGGGAGTAATGGATGAGCAGTTCTTC; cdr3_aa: CASSLAVGVMDEQFF
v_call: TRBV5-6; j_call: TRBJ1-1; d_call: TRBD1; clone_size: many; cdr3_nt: TGTGCCAGCAGCCCCCTAGGCCGGGGACAGCTGGACGCTGAAGCTTTCTTT; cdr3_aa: CASSPLGRGQLDAEAFF
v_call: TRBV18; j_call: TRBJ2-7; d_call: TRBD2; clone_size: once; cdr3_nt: TGTGCCAGCTCGCCGACTAGCGGATATTCCTACGAGCAGTACTTC; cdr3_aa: CASSPTSGYSYEQYF
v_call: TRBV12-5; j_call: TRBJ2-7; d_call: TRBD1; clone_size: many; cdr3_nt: TGTGCTAGTGGGAATAACCGGGACAGGGGAAACTACGAGCAGTACTTC; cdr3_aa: CASGNNRDRGNYEQYF
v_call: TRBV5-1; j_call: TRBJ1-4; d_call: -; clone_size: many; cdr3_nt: TGCGCCAGCAGCTTGTCCTCACACAGAAATGAAAAACTGTTTTTT; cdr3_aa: CASSLSSHRNEKLFF
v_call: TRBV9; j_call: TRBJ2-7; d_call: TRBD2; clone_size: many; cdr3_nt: TGTGCCAGCAGCGTAGCGAGTAGCGGGAGCTACGAGCAGTACTTC; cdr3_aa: CASSVASSGSYEQYF
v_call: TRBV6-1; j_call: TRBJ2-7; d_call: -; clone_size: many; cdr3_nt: TGTGCCAGCATTAGGGCCCGTGGGGTGTACGAGCAGTACTTC; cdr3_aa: CASIRARGVYEQYF
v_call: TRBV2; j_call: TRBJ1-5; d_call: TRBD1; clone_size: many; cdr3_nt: TGTGCCAGCAGAGACAGGGGCGGCAATCAGCCCCAGCATTTT; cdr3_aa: CASRDRGGNQPQHF
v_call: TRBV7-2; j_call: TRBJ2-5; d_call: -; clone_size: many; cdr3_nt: TGTGCCAGCAGCTTTGGCGGCGGAGAGACCCAGTACTTC; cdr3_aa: CASSFGGGETQYF
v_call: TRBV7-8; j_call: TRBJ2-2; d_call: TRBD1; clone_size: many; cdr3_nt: TGTGCCAGCAGCTTAAGGGGGACAGGGCTACCCGGGGAGCTGTTTTTT; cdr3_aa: CASSLRGTGLPGELFF
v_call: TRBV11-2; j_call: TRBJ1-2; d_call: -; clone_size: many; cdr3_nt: TGTGCCAGCAGCTTAGATCTCCGGTATGGCTACACCTTC; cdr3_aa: CASSLDLRYGYTF
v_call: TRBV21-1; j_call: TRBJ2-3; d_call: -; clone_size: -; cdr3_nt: TGTGCCAGCAGCAAAGCGCTTAGGGGCAGAATAAGCACAGATACGCAGTATTTT; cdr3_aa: CASSKALRGRISTDTQYF
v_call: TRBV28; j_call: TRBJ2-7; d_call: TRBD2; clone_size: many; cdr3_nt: TGTGCCAGCAGAGCCACGGCCGGGACTAGCGGAGCTACCTACGAGCAGTACTTC; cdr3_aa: CASRATAGTSGATYEQYF